This T cell receptor (beta chain) appears in the sequencing data of a study of Graves' ophthalmopathy and Graves' hyperthyroidism. Whole-study findings and limits: Most expanded clonotypes in thyroid above 0.001 frequency also showed up in blood.

V lost 7 bases, J lost 0 bases, and 19 bases lay in between. The CDR3 sequence is 15 residues long. Germline loops: CDR1 SQVTM, CDR2 ANQGSEA. The study amplified TCR beta CDR3 regions using RNA transcripts. First-round RT-PCR relied on HTBI primers, and a second-round multiplex PCR came next. TCRdb fed the multiplex PCR reads into MiXCR, producing one record per CDR3 protein. The table records about 600,000 distinct CDR3 sequences, less than 40% of them present only once. This clonotype has a count of ten or more. What it binds is not known. The TCR comes from an adult man with Graves' hyperthyroidism. V is TRBV29-1 and J is TRBJ2-7, with a weak D call TRBD1 (7 bases). Sequenced: peripheral blood or thyroid tissue (not recorded which). The CDR3 is CSARSGGRFSYEQYF. Written as DNA, the CDR3 is TGCAGCGCCAGATCAGGGGGGCGCTTCTCCTACGAGCAGTACTTC.